This T cell receptor (beta chain) appears in the sequencing data of a study of T-cell memory formation after mild COVID-19. Overall study context: Each donor largely had its own TCR clusters.

Constant-segment primers served in 5'RACE that generated TCR alpha and TCR beta cDNA libraries bearing sample barcodes and UMIs. From the 5' RACE reads, TCRdb called clonotypes with MiXCR, one entry per CDR3 protein. The profile covers about 560,000 distinct CDR3 sequences, with 15% to 20% appearing a single time and just over 8% taken by the ten largest. On this clonotype: Its antigen remains unidentified.

Trimming removed 2 bases at V and 2 bases at J, with 7 bases between. From germline, CDR1 is MGHRA and CDR2 YSYEKL. The CDR3 has 14 residues. Overall study results and limits: Researchers could not confirm that second-wave clones peaking on day 37 targeted SARS-CoV-2.

V is TRBV4-1 and J is TRBJ2-1; D uncertain. Sequenced input: PBMCs or a T cell subset sorted from them (not recorded which). The sequence was obtained from an adult woman who had mild COVID-19 (a few samples of this study predate the infection). Cell type and time point are not known. CDR3 in DNA: TGCGCCAGCAGCCAATCCAGACCCTACAATGAGCAGTTCTTC. It specifies CASSQSRPYNEQFF.